Detailed here is one T cell receptor beta chain. This CDR3 is built from 14 residues. Trimming at V came to 2 bases and at J to 1 base, leaving 5 bases not matched to a gene. CDR1 and CDR2 from the germline V gene are GTSNPN and SVGIG (reference sequence). Produced via immunoSEQ multiplex PCR; TCRdb's table is partial and in-frame only. The data show about 54,000 clones, about 83% seen once. This sample stems from a study of T cells in localized non-small cell lung cancer. The starting material was peripheral blood, obtained before any cancer treatment. V and J are TRBV30 and TRBJ2-7; TRBD1 agrees at 7 bases. The source of this sequence is a female donor older than 55 with stage II squamous cell lung carcinoma. The CDR3: CAWSYKGASYEQYF. The CDR3 DNA is TGTGCCTGGAGTTATAAGGGGGCATCCTACGAGCAGTACTTC.